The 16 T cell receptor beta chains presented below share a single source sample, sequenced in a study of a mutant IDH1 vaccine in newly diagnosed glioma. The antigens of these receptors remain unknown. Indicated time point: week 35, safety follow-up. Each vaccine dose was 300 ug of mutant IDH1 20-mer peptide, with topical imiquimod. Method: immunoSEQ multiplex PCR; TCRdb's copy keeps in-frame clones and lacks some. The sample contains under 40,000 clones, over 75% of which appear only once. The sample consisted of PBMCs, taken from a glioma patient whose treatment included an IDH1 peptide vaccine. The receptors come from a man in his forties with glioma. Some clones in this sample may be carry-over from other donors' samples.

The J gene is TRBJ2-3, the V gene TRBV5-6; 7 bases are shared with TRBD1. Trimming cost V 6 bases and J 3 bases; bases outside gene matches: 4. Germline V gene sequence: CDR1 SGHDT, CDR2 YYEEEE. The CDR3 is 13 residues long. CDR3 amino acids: CASTRDRTDTQYF. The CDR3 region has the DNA TGTGCCAGCACCAGGGACAGAACAGATACGCAGTATTTT.

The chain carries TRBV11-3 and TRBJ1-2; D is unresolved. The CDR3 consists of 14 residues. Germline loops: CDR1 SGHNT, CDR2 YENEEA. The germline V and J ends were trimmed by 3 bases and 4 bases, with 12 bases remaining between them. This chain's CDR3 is CASSLGSRGYGYTF. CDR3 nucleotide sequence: TGTGCCAGCAGCTTGGGGAGCCGGGGCTATGGCTACACCTTC. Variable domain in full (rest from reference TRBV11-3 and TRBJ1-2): EAGVVQSPRYKIIEKKQPVAFWCNPISGHNTLYWYLQNLGQGPELLIRYENEEAVDDSQLPKDRFSAERLKGVDSTLKIQPAELGDSAVYLCASSLGSRGYGYTFGSGTRLTVV.

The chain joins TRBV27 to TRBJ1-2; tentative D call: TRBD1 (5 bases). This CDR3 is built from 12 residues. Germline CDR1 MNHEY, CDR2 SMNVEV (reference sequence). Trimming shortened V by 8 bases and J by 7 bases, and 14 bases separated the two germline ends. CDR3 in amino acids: CASHAWGGGYTF. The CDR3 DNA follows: TGTGCCAGCCATGCATGGGGGGGTGGCTACACCTTC.

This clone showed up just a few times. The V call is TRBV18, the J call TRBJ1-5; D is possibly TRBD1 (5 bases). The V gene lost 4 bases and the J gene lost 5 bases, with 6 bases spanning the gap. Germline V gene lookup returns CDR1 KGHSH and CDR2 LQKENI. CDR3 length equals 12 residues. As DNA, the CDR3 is TGTGCCAGCTCACTAGGGGATCAGCCCCAGCATTTT. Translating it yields CASSLGDQPQHF.

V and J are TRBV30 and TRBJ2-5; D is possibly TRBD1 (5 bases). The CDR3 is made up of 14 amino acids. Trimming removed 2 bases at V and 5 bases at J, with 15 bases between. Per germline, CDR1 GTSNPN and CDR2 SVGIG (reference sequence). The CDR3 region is CAWSPGQGRETQYF. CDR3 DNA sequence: TGTGCCTGGAGTCCCGGACAAGGCCGGGAGACCCAGTACTTC.

The chain's CDR3 is CASSPYNEQFF. CDR3 in DNA: TGTGCCAGCAGCCCATACAATGAGCAGTTCTTC. The V call is TRBV6-6, the J call TRBJ2-1; D gene uncertain. Germline CDR1 is MNHNY and CDR2 is SVGAGI (reference sequence). CDR3 length equals 11 residues. Trimming removed 6 bases from V and 4 bases from J, with 4 bases in between.

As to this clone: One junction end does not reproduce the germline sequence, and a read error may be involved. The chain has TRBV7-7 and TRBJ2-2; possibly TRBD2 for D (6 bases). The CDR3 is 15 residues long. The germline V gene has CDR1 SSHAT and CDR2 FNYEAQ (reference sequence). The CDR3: CASSSVSGDTGELFF. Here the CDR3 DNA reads TGTGCTAGCAGCTCCGTATCGGGGGACACCGGGGAGCTGTTTTTT.

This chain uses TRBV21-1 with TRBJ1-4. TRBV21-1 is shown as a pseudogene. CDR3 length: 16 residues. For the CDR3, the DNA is TGTGCCAGCAGCAAAGTCCGGGAGACTTGGGGGGAAAAACTGTTTTTT. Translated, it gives CASSKVRETWGEKLFF.

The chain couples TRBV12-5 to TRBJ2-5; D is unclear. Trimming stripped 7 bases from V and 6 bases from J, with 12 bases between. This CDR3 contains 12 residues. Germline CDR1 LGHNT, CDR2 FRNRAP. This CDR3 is CASALGLKTQYF. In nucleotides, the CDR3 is TGTGCTAGTGCCCTGGGTTTGAAGACCCAGTACTTC.

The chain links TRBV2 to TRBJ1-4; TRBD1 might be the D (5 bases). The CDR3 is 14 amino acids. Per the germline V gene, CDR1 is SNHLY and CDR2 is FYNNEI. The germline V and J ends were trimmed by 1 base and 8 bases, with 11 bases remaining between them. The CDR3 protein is CASSEVGALEKLFF. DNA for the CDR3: TGTGCCAGCAGTGAAGTAGGGGCACTCGAAAAACTGTTTTTT.

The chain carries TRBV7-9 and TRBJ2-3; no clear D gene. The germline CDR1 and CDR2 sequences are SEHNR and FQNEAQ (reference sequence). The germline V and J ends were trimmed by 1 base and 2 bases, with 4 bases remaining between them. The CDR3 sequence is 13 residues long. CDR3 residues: CASSLGATDTQYF. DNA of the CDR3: TGTGCCAGCAGCTTAGGGGCCACAGATACGCAGTATTTT.

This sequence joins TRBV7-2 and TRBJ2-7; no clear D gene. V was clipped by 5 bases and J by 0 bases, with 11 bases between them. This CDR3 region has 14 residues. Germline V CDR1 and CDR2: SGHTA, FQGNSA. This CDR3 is CASSPWANSYEQYF. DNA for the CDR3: TGTGCCAGCAGCCCCTGGGCGAACTCCTACGAGCAGTACTTC.

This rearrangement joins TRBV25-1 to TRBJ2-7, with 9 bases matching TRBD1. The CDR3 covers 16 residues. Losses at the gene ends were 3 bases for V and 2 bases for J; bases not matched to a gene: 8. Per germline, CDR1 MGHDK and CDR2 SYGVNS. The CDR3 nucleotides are TGTGCCAGCAGTGATAATCCGGGACAGGGCACCTACGAGCAGTACTTC. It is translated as CASSDNPGQGTYEQYF.

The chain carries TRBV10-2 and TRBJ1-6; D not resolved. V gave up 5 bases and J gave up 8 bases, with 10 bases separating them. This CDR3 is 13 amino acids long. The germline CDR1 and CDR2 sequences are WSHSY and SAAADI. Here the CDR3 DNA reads TGCGCCAGCAGTAGGACCACTTATTCACCCCTCCACTTT. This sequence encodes CASSRTTYSPLHF.

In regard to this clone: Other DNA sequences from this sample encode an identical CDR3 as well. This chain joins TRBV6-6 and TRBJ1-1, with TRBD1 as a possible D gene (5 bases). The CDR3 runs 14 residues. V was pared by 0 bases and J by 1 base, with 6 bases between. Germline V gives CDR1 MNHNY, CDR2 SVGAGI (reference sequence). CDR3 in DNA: TGTGCCAGCAGTTACTCGGGACGGAACACTGAAGCTTTCTTT. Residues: CASSYSGRNTEAFF.

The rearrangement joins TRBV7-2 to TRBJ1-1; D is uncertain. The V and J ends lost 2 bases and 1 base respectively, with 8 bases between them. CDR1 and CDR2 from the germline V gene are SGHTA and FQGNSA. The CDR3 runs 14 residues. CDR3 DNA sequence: TGTGCCAGCAGCTTATGGGTTTCGAACACTGAAGCTTTCTTT. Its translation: CASSLWVSNTEAFF.